These T cell receptor beta chains were read from a single sample in a study of T cell changes during pregnancy in multiple sclerosis. Measured with immunoSEQ multiplex PCR; TCRdb has only the in-frame clones, and not every one. The sample has fewer than 70,000 clones; about 86% are singletons. The sample consisted of peripheral blood from another person, used as feeder cells. The receptors here all came from a human donor whose cells served as feeder cells for cultures in a pregnancy study. Both conserved end residues are part of each CDR3. D genes are given only for firm matches. Not all rows give a size; the values are once, few, many and, for expanded clones, a class.

d_call j_call clone_size v_call cdr3_nt cdr3_aa
. TRBJ2-1 . TRBV18 TGTGCCAGCTCACACGGTTACAATGAGCAGTTCTTC CASSHGYNEQFF
. TRBJ1-6 . TRBV28 TGTGCCAGCAGTGACAGTAATTCACCCCTCCACTTT CASSDSNSPLHF
. TRBJ2-3 . TRBV11-2 TGTGCCAGCAGCTTTAGGACAGATACGCAGTATTTT CASSFRTDTQYF
. TRBJ1-4 . TRBV9 TGTGCCAGCAGCGCGAACGAAGGGGGAAATGAAAAACTGTTTTTT CASSANEGGNEKLFF
. TRBJ1-5 . TRBV12-5 TGTGCTAGTGGTTTTCGTGCATATCAGCCCCAGCATTTT CASGFRAYQPQHF
. TRBJ1-2 once TRBV29-1 TGCAGCGTTGAAGCTAACTATGGCTACACCTTC CSVEANYGYTF
. TRBJ1-2 once TRBV6-1 TGTGCCAGCAGTGAAGCGCCAGGGATTCACTATGGCTACACCTTC CASSEAPGIHYGYTF
TRBD1 TRBJ1-5 . TRBV5-1 TGCGCCAGCAGCTTGGACCCACCGACAGGGGGCGGGCAGCCCCAGCATTTT CASSLDPPTGGGQPQHF
TRBD2 TRBJ2-1 . TRBV5-4 TGTGCCAGCAGCTTGCCGAGGCGGGGGGGCTCCTACAATGAGCAGTTCTTC CASSLPRRGGSYNEQFF
TRBD2 TRBJ2-7 . TRBV6-9 TGTGCCACCTCGCAGGTAGCGGGAGACTACGAGCAGTACTTC CATSQVAGDYEQYF
. TRBJ2-1 . TRBV7-3 TGTGCCAGCAGCCCCAAACCGAGCTCCTACAATGAGCAGTTCTTC CASSPKPSSYNEQFF
. TRBJ2-7 . TRBV5-1 TGCGCCAGCAGCCTTGGGGGCCGGCCCGTCTCCGAGCAGTACTTC CASSLGGRPVSEQYF
. TRBJ2-5 . TRBV14 TGTGCCAGCAGCCAAGCAGAGACCCAGTACTTC CASSQAETQYF
TRBD2 TRBJ2-2 . TRBV6-4 TGTGCCAGCAGTCCTCAGGGAAGCGGGGGGCCGAACACCGGGGAGCTGTTTTTT CASSPQGSGGPNTGELFF
. TRBJ2-3 . TRBV28 TGTGCCAGCAGTTTGCCCGGGACAGATACGCAGTATTTT CASSLPGTDTQYF
TRBD1 TRBJ1-6 . TRBV4-2 TGTGCCAGCAGCCCAGCCCTGGGACAGGGGAATTCACCCCTCCACTTT CASSPALGQGNSPLHF
. TRBJ2-6 . TRBV9 TGTGCCAGCAGCCCCAACTCTGGGGCCAACGTCCTGACTTTC CASSPNSGANVLTF
. TRBJ2-7 few TRBV27 TGTGCCAGCAGTTTATCGTACGTAACGAGCTCCTACGAGCAGTACTTC CASSLSYVTSSYEQYF
TRBD1 TRBJ2-7 . TRBV5-1 TGCGCCAGCAGCCCCTGGGACAGTACCTACGAGCAGTACTTC CASSPWDSTYEQYF
. TRBJ1-6 . TRBV18 TGTGCCAGCTCACCACCGGAAGGGCCAAATTCACCCCTCCACTTT CASSPPEGPNSPLHF
. TRBJ2-1 . TRBV5-4 TGTGCCAGCAGACTAGACTCTTACAATGAGCAGTTCTTC CASRLDSYNEQFF
. TRBJ2-7 . TRBV6-5 TGTGCCAGCAGTTACGTCGGGACACCCGAGCAGTACTTC CASSYVGTPEQYF
. TRBJ1-5 . TRBV28 TGTGCCAGCAGCCCCCCGGGGCAGCCCCAGCATTTT CASSPPGQPQHF
. TRBJ1-1 . TRBV2 TGTGCCAGCATTCGGCACCCCCAGAGGGACACTGAAGCTTTCTTT CASIRHPQRDTEAFF
. TRBJ2-7 . TRBV6-6 TGTGCCACCTATCAATCGGACTACGAGCAGTACTTC CATYQSDYEQYF
TRBD1 TRBJ1-1 . TRBV7-8 TGTGCCAGCAGCCCCAGGGGGAACGGTCGAGACGCTGAAGCTTTCTTT CASSPRGNGRDAEAFF
TRBD1 TRBJ1-2 . TRBV29-1 TGCAGCGTGACAGGGGGCAGGTATGGCTACACCTTC CSVTGGRYGYTF
TRBD1 TRBJ1-2 . TRBV7-9 TGTGCCAGCAGCCCGGGACAGGTCCCCACCGGCTACACCTTC CASSPGQVPTGYTF
TRBD1 TRBJ1-2 . TRBV5-1 TGCGCCAGCAGCTTCATCCGGACAGGGGCGAGAGGCTACACCTTC CASSFIRTGARGYTF
. TRBJ1-2 few TRBV30 TGTGCCTGGAGTGTATTCCCCCGCTTAGCTAACTATGGCTACACCTTC CAWSVFPRLANYGYTF
. TRBJ2-7 . TRBV2 TGTGCCAGCAGTGGAATAGGACGGCCAATGACTACAGGCGAGCAGTACTTC CASSGIGRPMTTGEQYF
. TRBJ1-3 . TRBV7-2 TGTGCCAGCAGCCCCCACTCAGGGAGGAGGGGGAACACCATATATTTT CASSPHSGRRGNTIYF
. TRBJ1-5 . TRBV7-8 TGTGCCAGCGGGACTGGGCCGGTAGAGCCCCAGCATTTT CASGTGPVEPQHF
. TRBJ1-6 . TRBV5-6 TGTGCCAGCAGCTTGAGCCAGGACTGGACCTTTGCACCCCTCCACTTT CASSLSQDWTFAPLHF
TRBD1 TRBJ2-7 . TRBV4-1 TGCGCCAGCAGCCAAGTAACAGGGGGAGACTCCTACGAGCAGTACTTC CASSQVTGGDSYEQYF
. TRBJ2-7 . TRBV13 TGTGCCAGCAGCTTCTCTGGCTACGAGCAGTACTTC CASSFSGYEQYF
. TRBJ1-5 . TRBV7-2 TGTGCCAGCAGCCCCGGAGGGTTTCTCAATCAGCCCCAGCATTTT CASSPGGFLNQPQHF
. TRBJ2-7 . TRBV13 TGTGCCAGCAGCTTAAGACTCCGGGGGCGCTACGAGCAGTACTTC CASSLRLRGRYEQYF
. TRBJ1-2 . TRBV10-3 TGTGCCATCAGTGACGCACGGACCTTTAACTATGGCTACACCTTC CAISDARTFNYGYTF
TRBD1 TRBJ1-5 . TRBV7-2 TGTGCCAGCAGCCCGGTGACAGGGGGGAGCAATCAGCCCCAGCATTTT CASSPVTGGSNQPQHF
. TRBJ1-1 . TRBV7-6 TGTGCCAGCAGCCCAAGGACCGGCGGGAACACTGAAGCTTTCTTT CASSPRTGGNTEAFF
TRBD1 TRBJ2-7 . TRBV6-5 TGTGCCAGCAGTTACGCGACAGGGGGCGTGAGCGAGCAGTACTTC CASSYATGGVSEQYF
. TRBJ2-2 few TRBV10-3 TGTGCCATCAGTGTCCGGGAGGAGCTGTTTTTT CAISVREELFF
. TRBJ1-1 . TRBV11-2 TGTGCCAGCAGCCAGCGAATGGCTGGATCGAGCACTGAAGCTTTCTTT CASSQRMAGSSTEAFF
. TRBJ2-3 . TRBV15 TGTGCCACCAGCAGAGAAGGGCGGAACACAGATACGCAGTATTTT CATSREGRNTDTQYF
TRBD2 TRBJ2-1 . TRBV2 TGTGCCAGCAGCCCCACACGAGCGGGAGTAGGCAATGAGCAGTTCTTC CASSPTRAGVGNEQFF
TRBD2 TRBJ2-3 once TRBV7-2 TGTGCCAGCAGCTTAGTAACGGGACTAGCGGGGGGGCAAGCAGATACGCAGTATTTT CASSLVTGLAGGQADTQYF
. TRBJ2-5 . TRBV18 TGTGCCAGCTCAAACGGGGAGACCCAGTACTTC CASSNGETQYF
TRBD1 TRBJ1-2 . TRBV27 TGTGCCAGCAGTCCGGGACAGTACTATGGCTACACCTTC CASSPGQYYGYTF
. TRBJ2-3 . TRBV9 TGTGCCAGCACCCAACTTTCACAGGAGTCAGATACGCAGTATTTT CASTQLSQESDTQYF